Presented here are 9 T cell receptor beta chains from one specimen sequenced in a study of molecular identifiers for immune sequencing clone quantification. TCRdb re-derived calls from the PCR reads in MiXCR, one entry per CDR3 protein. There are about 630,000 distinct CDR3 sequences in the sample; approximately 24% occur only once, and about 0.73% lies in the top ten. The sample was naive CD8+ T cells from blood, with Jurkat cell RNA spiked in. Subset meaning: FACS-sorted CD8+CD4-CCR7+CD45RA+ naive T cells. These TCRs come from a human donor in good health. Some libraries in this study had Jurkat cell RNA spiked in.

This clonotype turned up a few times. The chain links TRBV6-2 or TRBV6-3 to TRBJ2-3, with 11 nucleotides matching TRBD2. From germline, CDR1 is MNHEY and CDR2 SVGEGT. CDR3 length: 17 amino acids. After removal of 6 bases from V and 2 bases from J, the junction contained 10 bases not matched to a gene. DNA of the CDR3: TGTGCCAGCAGCCTCGGAGATAGCGGGGGGGCCACAGATACGCAGTATTTT. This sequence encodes CASSLGDSGGATDTQYF.

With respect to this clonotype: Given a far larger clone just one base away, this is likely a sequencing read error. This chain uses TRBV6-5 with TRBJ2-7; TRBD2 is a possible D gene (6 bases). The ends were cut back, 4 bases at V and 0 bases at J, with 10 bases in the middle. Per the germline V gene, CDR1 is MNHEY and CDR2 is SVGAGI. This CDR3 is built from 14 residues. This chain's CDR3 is CASSSGRSSYEQYF. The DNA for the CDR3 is TGTGCCAGCAGTTCTGGGAGGTCCTCCTACGAGCAGTACTTC.

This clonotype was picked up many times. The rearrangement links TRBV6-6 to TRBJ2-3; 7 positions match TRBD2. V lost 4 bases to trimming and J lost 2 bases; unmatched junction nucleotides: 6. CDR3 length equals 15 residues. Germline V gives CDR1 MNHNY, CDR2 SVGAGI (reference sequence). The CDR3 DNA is TGTGCCAGCAGTTCAGGAGCGGGACCCACAGATACGCAGTATTTT. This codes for CASSSGAGPTDTQYF.

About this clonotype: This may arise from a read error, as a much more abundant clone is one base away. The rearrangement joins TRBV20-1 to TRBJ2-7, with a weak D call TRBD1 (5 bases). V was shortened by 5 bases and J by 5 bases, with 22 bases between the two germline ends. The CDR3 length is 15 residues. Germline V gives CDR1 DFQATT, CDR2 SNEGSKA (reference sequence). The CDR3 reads CSAQALRPPQDEQYF. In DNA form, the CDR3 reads TGCAGTGCTCAAGCCTTGAGGCCTCCACAGGACGAGCAGTACTTC.

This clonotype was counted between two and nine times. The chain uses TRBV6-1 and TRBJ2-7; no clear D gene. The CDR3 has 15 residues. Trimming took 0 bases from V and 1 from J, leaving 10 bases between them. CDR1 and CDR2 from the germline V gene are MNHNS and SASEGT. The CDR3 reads CASSEAVTPSYEQYF. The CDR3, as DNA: TGTGCCAGCAGTGAAGCAGTAACGCCTTCCTACGAGCAGTACTTC.

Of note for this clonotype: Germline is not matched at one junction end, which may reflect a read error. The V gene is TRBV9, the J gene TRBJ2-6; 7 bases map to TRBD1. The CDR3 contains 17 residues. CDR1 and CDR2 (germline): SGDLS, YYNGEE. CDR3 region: CASGVDTGESGANVLTF. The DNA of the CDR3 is TGTGCCAGCGGCGTAGATACAGGGGAGTCTGGGGCCAACGTCCTGACTTTC.

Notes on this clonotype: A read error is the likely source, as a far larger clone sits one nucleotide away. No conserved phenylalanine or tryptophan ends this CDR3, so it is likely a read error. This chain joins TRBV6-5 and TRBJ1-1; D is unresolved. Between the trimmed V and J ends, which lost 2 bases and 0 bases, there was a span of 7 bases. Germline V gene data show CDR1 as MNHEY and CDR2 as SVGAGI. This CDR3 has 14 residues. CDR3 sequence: CASSYGGMNTEAFL. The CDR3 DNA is TGTGCCAGCAGTTACGGTGGGATGAACACTGAAGCTTTCCTT.

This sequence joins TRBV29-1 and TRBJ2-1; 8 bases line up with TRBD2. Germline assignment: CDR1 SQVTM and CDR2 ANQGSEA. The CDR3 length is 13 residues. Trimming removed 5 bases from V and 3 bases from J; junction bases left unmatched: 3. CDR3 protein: CSVRGRNYNEQFF. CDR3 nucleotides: TGCAGCGTTCGCGGGAGGAACTACAATGAGCAGTTCTTC.

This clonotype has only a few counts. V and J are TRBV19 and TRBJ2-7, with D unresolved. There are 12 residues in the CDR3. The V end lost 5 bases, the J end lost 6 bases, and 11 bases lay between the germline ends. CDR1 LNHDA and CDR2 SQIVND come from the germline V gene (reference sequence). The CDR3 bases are TGTGCCAGTAGTCCCCCGAACTCCGAGCAGTACTTC. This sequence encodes CASSPPNSEQYF. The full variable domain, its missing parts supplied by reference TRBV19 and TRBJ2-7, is DGGITQSPKYLFRKEGQNVTLSCEQNLNHDAMYWYRQDPGQGLRLIYYSQIVNDFQKGDIAEGYSVSREKKESFPLTVTSAQKNPTAFYLCASSPPNSEQYFGPGTRLTVT.